The 2 T cell receptor beta chains in this list originate from one sample, sequenced in a study of Graves' ophthalmopathy and Graves' hyperthyroidism. RNA transcripts were the source from which TCR beta CDR3 regions were amplified. Second-round multiplex PCR followed a first-round RT-PCR using HTBI primers. Via MiXCR, TCRdb re-called the multiplex PCR reads, giving one row per CDR3 protein. The data contain over a million distinct CDR3 sequences, 36% of them singletons. The material sequenced was peripheral blood or thyroid tissue (not recorded which). Receptor source: an adult man with Graves' hyperthyroidism.

About this clonotype: One end of the junction is discordant with germline, which a read error may explain. The chain combines TRBV5-1 with TRBJ1-5; TRBD1 might be the D (5 bases). Germline lookup yields CDR1 SGHRS and CDR2 YFSETQ. The CDR3 spans 16 residues. CDR3 in DNA: TGCGCCAGCAGCTCTATGGGTGGTAGGGGCAATCAGCTCCAGCATTTT. Its protein is CASSSMGGRGNQLQHF. Variable domain in full (rest from reference TRBV5-1 and TRBJ1-5): KAGVTQTPRYLIKTRGQQVTLSCSPISGHRSVSWYQQTPGQGLQFLFEYFSETQRNKGNFPGRFSGRQFSNSRSEMNVSTLELGDSALYLCASSSMGGRGNQLQHFGDGTRLSIL.

This clonotype was counted ten times or more. This chain uses TRBV19 with TRBJ1-1; D may be TRBD1 (5 bases). V was clipped by 7 bases and J by 10 bases, with 19 bases between them. This CDR3 comprises 13 residues. The germline V gene encodes CDR1 LNHDA and CDR2 SQIVND (reference sequence). The DNA of the CDR3 is TGTGCCAGTAAGGAGGATAGCAGGGTAAGAGCTTTCTTT. Protein product: CASKEDSRVRAFF. Full variable domain (remainder filled in from reference TRBV19 and TRBJ1-1): DGGITQSPKYLFRKEGQNVTLSCEQNLNHDAMYWYRQDPGQGLRLIYYSQIVNDFQKGDIAEGYSVSREKKESFPLTVTSAQKNPTAFYLCASKEDSRVRAFFGQGTRLTVV.